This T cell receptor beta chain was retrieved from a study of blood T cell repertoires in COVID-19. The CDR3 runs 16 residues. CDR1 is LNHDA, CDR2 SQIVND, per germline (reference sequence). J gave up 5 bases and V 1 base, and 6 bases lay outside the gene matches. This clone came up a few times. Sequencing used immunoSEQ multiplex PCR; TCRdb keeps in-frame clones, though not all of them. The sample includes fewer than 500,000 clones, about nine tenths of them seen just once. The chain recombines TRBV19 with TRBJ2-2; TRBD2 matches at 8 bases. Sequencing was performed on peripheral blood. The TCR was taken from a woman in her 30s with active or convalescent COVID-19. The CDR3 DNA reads TGTGCCAGTAGTATAGGATCGGGAGGGTTAACCGGGGAGCTGTTTTTT. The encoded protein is CASSIGSGGLTGELFF.